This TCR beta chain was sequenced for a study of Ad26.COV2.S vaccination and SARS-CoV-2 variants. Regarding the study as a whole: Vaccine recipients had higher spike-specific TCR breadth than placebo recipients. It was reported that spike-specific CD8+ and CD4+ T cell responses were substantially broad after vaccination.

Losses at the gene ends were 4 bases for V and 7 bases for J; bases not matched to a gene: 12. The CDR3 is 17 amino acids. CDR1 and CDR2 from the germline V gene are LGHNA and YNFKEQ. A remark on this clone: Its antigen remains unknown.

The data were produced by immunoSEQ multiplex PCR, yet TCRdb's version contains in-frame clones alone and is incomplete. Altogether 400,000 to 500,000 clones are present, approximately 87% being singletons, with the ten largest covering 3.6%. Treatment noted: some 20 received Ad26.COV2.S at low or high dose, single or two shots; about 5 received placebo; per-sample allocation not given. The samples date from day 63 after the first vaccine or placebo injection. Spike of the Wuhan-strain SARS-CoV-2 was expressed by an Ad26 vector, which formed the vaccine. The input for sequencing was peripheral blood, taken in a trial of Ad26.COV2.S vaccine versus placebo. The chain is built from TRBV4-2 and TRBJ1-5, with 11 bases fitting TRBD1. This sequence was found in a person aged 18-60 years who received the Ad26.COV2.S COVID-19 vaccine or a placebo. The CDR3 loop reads CASSPTPGTGGQQPQHF. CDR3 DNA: TGTGCCAGCAGCCCGACGCCCGGGACAGGGGGTCAACAGCCCCAGCATTTT.